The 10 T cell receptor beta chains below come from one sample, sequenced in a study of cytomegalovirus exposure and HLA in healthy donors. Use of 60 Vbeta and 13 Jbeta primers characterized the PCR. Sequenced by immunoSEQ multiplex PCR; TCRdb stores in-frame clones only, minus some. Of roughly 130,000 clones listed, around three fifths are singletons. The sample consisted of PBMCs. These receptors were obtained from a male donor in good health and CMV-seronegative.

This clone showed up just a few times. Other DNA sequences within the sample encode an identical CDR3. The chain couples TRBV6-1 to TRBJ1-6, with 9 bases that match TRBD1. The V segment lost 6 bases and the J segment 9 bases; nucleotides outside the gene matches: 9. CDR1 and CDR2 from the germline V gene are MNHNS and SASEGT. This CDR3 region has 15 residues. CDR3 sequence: CASSHRQGGGSPLHF. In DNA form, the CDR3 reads TGTGCCAGCAGCCACAGACAGGGGGGTGGTTCACCCCTCCACTTT.

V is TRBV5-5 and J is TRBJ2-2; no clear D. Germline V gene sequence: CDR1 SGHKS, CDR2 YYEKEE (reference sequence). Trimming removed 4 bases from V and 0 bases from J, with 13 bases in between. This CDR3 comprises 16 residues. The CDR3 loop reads CASSLADTANTGELFF. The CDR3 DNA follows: TGTGCCAGCAGCCTTGCCGACACAGCGAACACCGGGGAGCTGTTTTTT.

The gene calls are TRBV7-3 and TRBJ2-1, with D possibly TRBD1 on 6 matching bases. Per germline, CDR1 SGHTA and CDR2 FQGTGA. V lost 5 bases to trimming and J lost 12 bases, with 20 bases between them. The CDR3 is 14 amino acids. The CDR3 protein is CASSLLNNREGQFF. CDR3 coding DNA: TGTGCCAGCAGCCTACTTAATAACAGGGAAGGGCAGTTCTTC.

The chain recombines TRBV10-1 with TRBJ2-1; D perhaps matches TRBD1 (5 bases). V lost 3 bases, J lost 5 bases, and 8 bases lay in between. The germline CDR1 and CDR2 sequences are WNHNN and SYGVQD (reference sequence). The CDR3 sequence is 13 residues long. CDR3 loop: CASSERRDNEQFF. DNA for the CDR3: TGCGCCAGCAGTGAACGCAGGGACAATGAGCAGTTCTTC.

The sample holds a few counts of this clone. CDR3 amino acids: CASSLAAGGYNEQFF. The CDR3 DNA follows: TGTGCCAGCAGCTTAGCAGCGGGGGGCTACAATGAGCAGTTCTTC. The J gene is TRBJ2-1, the V gene TRBV7-3; 9 nucleotides line up with TRBD2. V was clipped by 2 bases and J by 3 bases; unmatched bases: 2. The CDR3 runs 15 residues. Germline CDR1 SGHTA, CDR2 FQGTGA.

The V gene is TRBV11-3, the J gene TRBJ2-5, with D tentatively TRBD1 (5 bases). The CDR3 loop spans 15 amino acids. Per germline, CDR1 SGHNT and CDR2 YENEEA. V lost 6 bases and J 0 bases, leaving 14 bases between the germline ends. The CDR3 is CASSKQATYQETQYF. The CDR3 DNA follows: TGTGCCAGCAGTAAACAGGCGACGTACCAAGAGACCCAGTACTTC.

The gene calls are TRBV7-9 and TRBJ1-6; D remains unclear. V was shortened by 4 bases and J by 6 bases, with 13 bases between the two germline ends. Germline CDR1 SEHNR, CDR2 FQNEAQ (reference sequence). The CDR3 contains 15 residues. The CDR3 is CASSSTRGRNSPLHF. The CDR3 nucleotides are TGTGCCAGCAGCTCGACCCGCGGCCGTAATTCACCCCTCCACTTT.

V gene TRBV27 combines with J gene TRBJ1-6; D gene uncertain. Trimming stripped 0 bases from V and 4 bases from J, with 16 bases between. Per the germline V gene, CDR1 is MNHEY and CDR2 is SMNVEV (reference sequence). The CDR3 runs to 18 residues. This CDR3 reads CASSLSLGNLLYNSPLHF. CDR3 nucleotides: TGTGCCAGCAGTTTATCCCTCGGTAATCTGCTGTATAATTCACCCCTCCACTTT.

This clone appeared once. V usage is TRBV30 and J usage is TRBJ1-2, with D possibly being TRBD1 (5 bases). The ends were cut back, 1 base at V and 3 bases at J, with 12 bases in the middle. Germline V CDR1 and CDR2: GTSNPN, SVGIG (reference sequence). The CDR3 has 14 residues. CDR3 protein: CAWSEETADYGYTF. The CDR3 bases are TGTGCCTGGAGTGAAGAGACAGCCGACTATGGCTACACCTTC.

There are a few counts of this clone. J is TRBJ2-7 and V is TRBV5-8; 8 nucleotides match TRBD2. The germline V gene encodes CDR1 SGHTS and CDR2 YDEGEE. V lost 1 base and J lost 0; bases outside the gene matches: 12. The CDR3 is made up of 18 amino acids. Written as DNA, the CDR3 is TGTGCCAGCAGCTTGCCCCCCTCCCGACTAGCGATCTCCTACGAGCAGTACTTC. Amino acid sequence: CASSLPPSRLAISYEQYF.